Listed below are T cell receptor beta chains from one sample, sequenced in a study of blood T cell repertoires in COVID-19. This table comes from immunoSEQ multiplex PCR, and its TCRdb copy is limited to in-frame clones, with some not included. The sample gives fewer than 200,000 clones, more than 75% of which show up once; approximately 12% is in the top ten. The sequencing sample was made of peripheral blood. Receptors were obtained from a woman in her 70s with COVID-19, enrolled during active disease. Both conserved end residues are part of each CDR3. Fields, in order: J gene, clone size, D gene, V gene, CDR3 DNA, CDR3 protein. The D gene is left open where the match is weak. Some rows mark clone size as missing; the rest say once, few, many or name a class of expanded clone.

TRBJ1-1,-,-,TRBV7-9,TGTGCCAGCAGCTTAGACCAGGGGAACACTGAAGCTTTCTTT,CASSLDQGNTEAFF
TRBJ2-7,few,-,TRBV19,TGTGCCAGTAGTATATATGGCGAGGACTACGAGCAGTACTTC,CASSIYGEDYEQYF
TRBJ1-1,-,-,TRBV9,TGTGCCAGCAGCACCGACTTACAAAGTCGAGCTTTCTTT,CASSTDLQSRAFF
TRBJ1-1,-,-,TRBV28,TGTGCCAGCAGTTTGCCACGGGACTTAATAGAAAACACTGAAGCTTTCTTT,CASSLPRDLIENTEAFF
TRBJ2-1,-,-,TRBV7-3,TGTGCCAGCAGCTTAGACAACAACAATGAGCAGTTCTTC,CASSLDNNNEQFF
TRBJ2-7,once,-,TRBV7-9,TGTGCCAGCAGCTTAAGGGAGCTATTAAGGGACACAACCTACGAGCAGTACTTC,CASSLRELLRDTTYEQYF
TRBJ1-6,-,TRBD1,TRBV5-1,TGCGCCAGCACGAAATGGACAGGGGACTCACCCCTCCACTTT,CASTKWTGDSPLHF
TRBJ1-3,-,-,TRBV28,TGTGCCAGTCAAACCAGGGGCTCTGGAAACACCATATATTTT,CASQTRGSGNTIYF
TRBJ1-5,-,-,TRBV6-5,TGTGCCAGCAGCAGGGGACAAAGCAATCAGCCCCAGCATTTT,CASSRGQSNQPQHF
TRBJ2-1,-,-,TRBV14,TGTGCCAGCAGCCAAGAGTTAGGGGGATCGAGTGAGCAGTTCTTC,CASSQELGGSSEQFF
TRBJ2-7,-,TRBD2,TRBV30,TGTGCCTGGAGCCCGGGGGGCTACGAGCAGTACTTC,CAWSPGGYEQYF
TRBJ2-7,-,TRBD1,TRBV6-2/TRBV6-3,TGTGCCAGCAGCACGACAGGGCGCGAGCAGTACTTC,CASSTTGREQYF
TRBJ2-5,-,TRBD2,TRBV5-1,TGCGCCAGCAGCTTGGCCGGGACTAGCGGGATGGGGGAGACCCAGTACTTC,CASSLAGTSGMGETQYF
TRBJ2-3,-,TRBD2,TRBV29-1,TGCAGCGTTGATGCACGGACTAGCGGGAGCGGGTCTCTAGATACGCAGTATTTT,CSVDARTSGSGSLDTQYF
TRBJ2-7,few,TRBD1,TRBV7-6,TGTGCCAGCAGCTTAGGGACAGGGTACTACGAGCAGTACTTC,CASSLGTGYYEQYF
TRBJ2-7,-,-,TRBV6-5,TGTGCCAGCAGGAGGGCGGCGGGTGGCTCCTACGAGCAGTACTTC,CASRRAAGGSYEQYF
TRBJ1-2,-,TRBD1,TRBV2,TGTGCCAGCAGTTGGGATGACAGGGGGGTCAACTATGGCTACACCTTC,CASSWDDRGVNYGYTF